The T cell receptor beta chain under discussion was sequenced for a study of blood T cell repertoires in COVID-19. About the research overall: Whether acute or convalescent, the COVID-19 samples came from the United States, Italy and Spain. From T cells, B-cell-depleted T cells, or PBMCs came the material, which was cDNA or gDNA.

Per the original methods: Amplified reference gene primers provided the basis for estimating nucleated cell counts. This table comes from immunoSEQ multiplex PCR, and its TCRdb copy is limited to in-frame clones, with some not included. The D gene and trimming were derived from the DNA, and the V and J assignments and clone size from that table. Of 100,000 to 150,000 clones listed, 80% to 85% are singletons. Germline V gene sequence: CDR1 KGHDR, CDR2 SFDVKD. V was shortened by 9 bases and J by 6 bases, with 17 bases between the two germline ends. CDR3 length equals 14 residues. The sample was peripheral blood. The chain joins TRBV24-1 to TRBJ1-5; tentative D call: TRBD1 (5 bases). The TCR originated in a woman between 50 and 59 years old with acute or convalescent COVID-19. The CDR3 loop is CATGDRSFPQPQHF. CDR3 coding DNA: TGTGCCACCGGAGACAGATCTTTCCCTCAGCCCCAGCATTTT.